This T cell receptor (beta chain) was sequenced during a study of human T cells and chemical hapten exposure (dated by TCRdb to 2020 to 2022). Notes on the research overall: For sensitization, 2% DPC in acetone was applied to a 2 cm by 2 cm area of upper inner arm skin. Patients additionally received weekly therapeutic DPC doses to the scalp throughout the approximately 22-week study period. Patch testing was performed on the upper back with Finn chambers containing 0.01% DPC, and the patch tests were scored after 6 days according to International Contact Dermatitis Research Group standards. The mostly female patient cohort included alopecia areata with under or over 50% scalp involvement, alopecia totalis and alopecia universalis. Libraries were combined into a pool for sequencing, and differences in TCR yield between samples came mainly from small differences in library volumes within the pool. The study tracked peripheral blood TCR repertoire changes in vivo during primary and secondary sensitization to the hapten diphenylcyclopropenone (DPC) in alopecia patients. Patient blood was sampled pre-sensitization (week 0) and at 2, 6 and about 24 weeks after DPC sensitization. For TCR sequencing, blood came from about 29 alopecia patients at anywhere from one to four time points (pre-sensitization, 2, 6 and 24 weeks). Beyond this particular receptor, the publication reports: Patch test score was positively correlated with the number of PT1 expanded TCRs, with significance at thresholds 8, 16 and 32 but not at 4. Significantly more large CDR3 similarity clusters were formed by expanded TCRs than by pre-sensitization or healthy control sets, consistent with antigen-driven responses. No change with DPC sensitization was found in the number of TCRs above 1 in 1000 frequency, and no evidence of global repertoire structure alterations was found. All patients had alopecia, a presumed autoimmune disease, so their immune response might differ from that of healthy individuals. Repeated subsampling changed both the strength of the expansion versus patch-test correlation and the threshold at which that correlation became significant.

Compared with germline, V lacks 2 bases and J lacks 0 bases; bases without a gene match: 2. From a lookup of the germline V gene (reference sequence), CDR1 and CDR2 are MNHEY and SMNVEV. CDR3 length: 15 amino acids, cysteine to phenylalanine. Left in the record is the CDR3 DNA by itself, 45 bases read in frame from the first base. This clonotype has ten or more counts. The antigen it recognizes is unknown. Per-base quality was not reported, and no clone a single base away is much larger than it. The protocol used for the library was RACE. The sequencer was a NextSeq 500. During library preparation, unique molecular identifiers were attached to individual cDNA molecules so that TCRs could be counted in a quantitative, reproducible way. Both TCR alpha and TCR beta chains were sequenced from each blood RNA sample. From the authors' description of their analysis: Samples had a median of roughly 91,000 TCRs, with a range from roughly 23,224 to 700,000. The Decombinator software suite was used to annotate the V, J and CDR3 of the TCR reads. Every sample was subsampled to the same number of TCRs (28,000) for the PS versus PT1 abundance plots. Expanded TCRs were defined as absent before sensitization and observed at least eight times at the 2-week time point. TCRdb redid the processing of the public reads, applying fastp at Q25 and MiXCR, and retained in-frame beta chains. Rows are combined by CDR3 protein, so each entry shows the most common genes and DNA. Here the V and J calls rest on TCRdb's processing, not on the authors' analysis. The table for this sample lists tens of thousands of distinct CDR3 sequences; approximately 3.4% of them were counted only once. The biggest ten clones account for 5.5% to 7.5% of the sample.

What the time point label conveys for this sample: patch test 2, 6 weeks after DPC sensitization. Per the publication, the treatment or condition label means: therapeutic diphenylcyclopropenone sensitization with weekly scalp DPC. At every patch-test visit, the blood draw took place before the patch test was put on. Patients were considered eligible if aged 18 to 70, diagnosed with alopecia and deemed suitable for DPC therapy, and patients were excluded if pregnant. Total RNA was extracted from unfractionated whole blood collected in Tempus Blood RNA tubes. The sequence links TRBV27 to TRBJ2-7; TRBD2 agrees with 9 junctional bases. The sample here was whole blood, taken in connection with sensitization to the hapten diphenylcyclopropenone (DPC). The sequence came from a man in his forties with alopecia areata. Some clones in this sample may be carry-over from other donors' samples. The sequenced DNA is TGTGCCAGCAGTTTAGTTAGCGGGAGCTCCTACGAGCAGTACTTC. This sequence encodes CASSLVSGSSYEQYF.